Listed below are T cell receptor beta chains from one sample, sequenced in a study of blood T cell repertoires in COVID-19. TCRdb's table, derived via immunoSEQ multiplex PCR, lists solely in-frame clones and lacks some. The table records some 70,000 clones, approximately 73% of them present only once. The sequencing sample was made of peripheral blood. All receptors derive from a man in his sixties with COVID-19, enrolled during active disease. CDR3s include the opening cysteine and the closing phenylalanine or tryptophan. A D gene is named only where the DNA matches it firmly. Not all rows give a size; the values are once, few, many and, for expanded clones, a class.

v_call: TRBV27
clone_size: NA
j_call: TRBJ2-2
d_call: NA
cdr3_nt: TGTGCCAGCAGCCGGGGATGGAACACCGGGGAGCTGTTTTTT
cdr3_aa: CASSRGWNTGELFF

v_call: TRBV5-1
clone_size: once
j_call: TRBJ2-1
d_call: NA
cdr3_nt: TGCGCCAGCAGCTCGACAGAAGCCTACTACAATGAGCAGTTCTTC
cdr3_aa: CASSSTEAYYNEQFF

v_call: TRBV18
clone_size: NA
j_call: TRBJ1-1
d_call: TRBD1
cdr3_nt: TGTGCCAGCTCACCATTGGGACAGACTGAAGCTTTCTTT
cdr3_aa: CASSPLGQTEAFF

v_call: TRBV4-1
clone_size: NA
j_call: TRBJ1-2
d_call: TRBD1
cdr3_nt: TGCGCCAGCAGCCTAAACCCGGGACAGGATTTTTCTGGCTACACCTTC
cdr3_aa: CASSLNPGQDFSGYTF

v_call: TRBV24-1
clone_size: NA
j_call: TRBJ2-2
d_call: TRBD1
cdr3_nt: TGTGCCACCCGCCCGGGACAGGGATTCACCGGGGAGCTGTTTTTT
cdr3_aa: CATRPGQGFTGELFF

v_call: TRBV5-1
clone_size: few
j_call: TRBJ2-1
d_call: TRBD2
cdr3_nt: TGCGCCAGCAGCTCGGGACTAAGCTCCTACAATGAGCAGTTCTTC
cdr3_aa: CASSSGLSSYNEQFF

v_call: TRBV11-2
clone_size: NA
j_call: TRBJ1-3
d_call: NA
cdr3_nt: TGTGCCAGCAGCTTAGATCTTTCAGGGGCTGGAAACACCATATATTTT
cdr3_aa: CASSLDLSGAGNTIYF

v_call: TRBV5-4
clone_size: NA
j_call: TRBJ1-1
d_call: TRBD1
cdr3_nt: TGTGCCAGCAGCTTGCGGGACAGGGGCGGCACTGAAGCTTTCTTT
cdr3_aa: CASSLRDRGGTEAFF

v_call: TRBV27
clone_size: NA
j_call: TRBJ2-3
d_call: TRBD2
cdr3_nt: TGTGCCAGCAGTTCCCCCGGGGGGGCGGGGGCCACCACAGATACGCAGTATTTT
cdr3_aa: CASSSPGGAGATTDTQYF

v_call: TRBV19
clone_size: few
j_call: TRBJ2-1
d_call: TRBD1
cdr3_nt: TGTGCCAGCCGACTCGGGACAGGGGGTTACAATGAGCAGTTCTTC
cdr3_aa: CASRLGTGGYNEQFF

v_call: TRBV7-3
clone_size: NA
j_call: TRBJ2-3
d_call: TRBD2
cdr3_nt: TGTGCCAGCAGCTCATCGGGGAGGGGTACGCAGTATTTT
cdr3_aa: CASSSSGRGTQYF

v_call: TRBV28
clone_size: NA
j_call: TRBJ2-5
d_call: NA
cdr3_nt: TGTGCCAGCAGTTTACCCCTGCGGGAGACCCAGTACTTC
cdr3_aa: CASSLPLRETQYF

v_call: TRBV19
clone_size: NA
j_call: TRBJ1-3
d_call: NA
cdr3_nt: TGTGCCAGTAGTATAGAGGGCTATACCATATATTTT
cdr3_aa: CASSIEGYTIYF

v_call: TRBV19
clone_size: NA
j_call: TRBJ1-4
d_call: NA
cdr3_nt: TGTGCCAGTACCACCCATGCCGGGAGGGTGGCTAATGAAAAACTGTTTTTT
cdr3_aa: CASTTHAGRVANEKLFF

v_call: TRBV29-1
clone_size: NA
j_call: TRBJ2-1
d_call: NA
cdr3_nt: TGCAGCGTTGCGGACCCGGGACTGGTGTTCTTC
cdr3_aa: CSVADPGLVFF

v_call: TRBV3-1/TRBV3-2
clone_size: NA
j_call: TRBJ1-1
d_call: NA
cdr3_nt: TGTGCCAGCAGCCAAGGGGGGGACGCTTTCTTT
cdr3_aa: CASSQGGDAFF

v_call: TRBV7-2
clone_size: NA
j_call: TRBJ2-7
d_call: NA
cdr3_nt: TGTGCCAGCAGCAGGGCGGGGAGCGAGCAGTACTTC
cdr3_aa: CASSRAGSEQYF

v_call: TRBV19
clone_size: NA
j_call: TRBJ2-3
d_call: NA
cdr3_nt: TGTGCCAGTAGCCGGGGTTTGGGGGCCATTAGCACAGATACGCAGTATTTT
cdr3_aa: CASSRGLGAISTDTQYF

v_call: TRBV3-1/TRBV3-2
clone_size: once
j_call: TRBJ2-1
d_call: TRBD2
cdr3_nt: TGTGCCAGCAGCCTCGGGACTAGCGGGAGGTATGAGCAGTTCTTC
cdr3_aa: CASSLGTSGRYEQFF

v_call: TRBV2
clone_size: NA
j_call: TRBJ2-3
d_call: NA
cdr3_nt: TGTGCCAGCAGTTCCCCAACATGGACGCAGTATTTT
cdr3_aa: CASSSPTWTQYF

v_call: TRBV30
clone_size: NA
j_call: TRBJ2-7
d_call: TRBD1
cdr3_nt: TGTGCCTGGACTGGCCAGGGGGAATTTGCCGAGCAGTACTTC
cdr3_aa: CAWTGQGEFAEQYF

v_call: TRBV11-3
clone_size: NA
j_call: TRBJ1-4
d_call: NA
cdr3_nt: TGTGCCAGCAGCTCATCAGGGGTTGTATTCACTAATGAAAAACTGTTTTTT
cdr3_aa: CASSSSGVVFTNEKLFF

v_call: TRBV24-1
clone_size: NA
j_call: TRBJ2-3
d_call: NA
cdr3_nt: TGTGCCACCAGTGAAGGGGGTACAGATACGCAGTATTTT
cdr3_aa: CATSEGGTDTQYF

v_call: TRBV10-2
clone_size: NA
j_call: TRBJ1-5
d_call: NA
cdr3_nt: TGCGCCAGCGCGGACAGAAATAGCAATCAGCCCCAGCATTTT
cdr3_aa: CASADRNSNQPQHF

v_call: TRBV7-2
clone_size: NA
j_call: TRBJ1-4
d_call: NA
cdr3_nt: TGTGCCAGCAGCTTAGAACAGTTCCCTGCAACTAATGAAAAACTGTTTTTT
cdr3_aa: CASSLEQFPATNEKLFF

v_call: TRBV7-9
clone_size: NA
j_call: TRBJ2-7
d_call: TRBD1
cdr3_nt: TGTGCCAGCAGCTTGGGACAGGCCGGCGACGAGCAGTACTTC
cdr3_aa: CASSLGQAGDEQYF

v_call: TRBV10-3
clone_size: NA
j_call: TRBJ2-3
d_call: NA
cdr3_nt: TGTGCCATCCGAACGGGACTCAGCACAGATACGCAGTATTTT
cdr3_aa: CAIRTGLSTDTQYF

v_call: TRBV3-1/TRBV3-2
clone_size: NA
j_call: TRBJ2-1
d_call: NA
cdr3_nt: TGTGCCAGCAGCCCCCTAAGGTTCGGGGTTCGGCTGAACAATGAGCAGTTCTTC
cdr3_aa: CASSPLRFGVRLNNEQFF

v_call: TRBV11-2
clone_size: few
j_call: TRBJ2-7
d_call: NA
cdr3_nt: TGTGCCAGCAGTTACGCGGGAAGCGGGCTGTACGAGCAGTACTTC
cdr3_aa: CASSYAGSGLYEQYF

v_call: TRBV19
clone_size: NA
j_call: TRBJ1-5
d_call: NA
cdr3_nt: TGTGCCAGTAGTATAACGTGGGGCGATCAGCCCCAGCATTTT
cdr3_aa: CASSITWGDQPQHF

v_call: TRBV5-1
clone_size: once
j_call: TRBJ2-1
d_call: TRBD2
cdr3_nt: TGCGCCAGCAGCTCAACTAGCGGGAGCGACAATGAGCAGTTCTTC
cdr3_aa: CASSSTSGSDNEQFF

v_call: TRBV4-1
clone_size: NA
j_call: TRBJ2-7
d_call: TRBD1
cdr3_nt: TGCGCCAGCAGTCCGGGTCCTGGACAGGGCAGCCACTACGAGCAGTACTTC
cdr3_aa: CASSPGPGQGSHYEQYF

v_call: TRBV20-1
clone_size: NA
j_call: TRBJ2-7
d_call: NA
cdr3_nt: TGCAGTGGCGGGGCATTTGGCGAGCAGTACTTC
cdr3_aa: CSGGAFGEQYF

v_call: TRBV18
clone_size: NA
j_call: TRBJ2-7
d_call: TRBD1
cdr3_nt: TGTGCCAGCTCACCAGACCGGGGACAGGGGTCCTACGAGCAGTACTTC
cdr3_aa: CASSPDRGQGSYEQYF

v_call: TRBV27
clone_size: NA
j_call: TRBJ2-2
d_call: TRBD1
cdr3_nt: TGTGCCAGCAGTCCGTGGGACAGGACGAACACCGGGGAGCTGTTTTTT
cdr3_aa: CASSPWDRTNTGELFF

v_call: TRBV2
clone_size: NA
j_call: TRBJ2-7
d_call: TRBD1
cdr3_nt: TGTGCCAGCAGTGATTCGACAGGGAAGTACGAGCAGTACTTC
cdr3_aa: CASSDSTGKYEQYF

v_call: TRBV5-1
clone_size: once
j_call: TRBJ1-3
d_call: NA
cdr3_nt: TGCGCCAGCAGCCCAGGGACATCTGGAAACACCATATATTTT
cdr3_aa: CASSPGTSGNTIYF

v_call: TRBV11-2
clone_size: NA
j_call: TRBJ1-1
d_call: NA
cdr3_nt: TGTGCCAGCAGCTCCGGGGGTCCGGCTTTCTTT
cdr3_aa: CASSSGGPAFF

v_call: TRBV10-3
clone_size: few
j_call: TRBJ2-7
d_call: TRBD1
cdr3_nt: TGTGCCATCAAGGAGGGACAGGATGGCGAGCAGTACTTC
cdr3_aa: CAIKEGQDGEQYF

v_call: TRBV28
clone_size: NA
j_call: TRBJ2-1
d_call: TRBD2
cdr3_nt: TGTGCCAGCAGCTCTACTGGGACTAGCGGGGGGGTGGCGTTCTTC
cdr3_aa: CASSSTGTSGGVAFF

v_call: TRBV7-7
clone_size: NA
j_call: TRBJ2-3
d_call: TRBD1
cdr3_nt: TGTGCCAGCAGCAGCCGACAGGGTGGTACAGATACGCAGTATTTT
cdr3_aa: CASSSRQGGTDTQYF

v_call: TRBV6-5
clone_size: NA
j_call: TRBJ2-7
d_call: NA
cdr3_nt: TGTGCCAGCAGTAACTCTCGCCGACAGCTCTTCTACGAGCAGTACTTC
cdr3_aa: CASSNSRRQLFYEQYF

v_call: TRBV12-3/TRBV12-4
clone_size: few
j_call: TRBJ1-1
d_call: NA
cdr3_nt: TGTGCCAGCAGTTTCATCCAGGGTAGTTTTGCTTTCTTT
cdr3_aa: CASSFIQGSFAFF